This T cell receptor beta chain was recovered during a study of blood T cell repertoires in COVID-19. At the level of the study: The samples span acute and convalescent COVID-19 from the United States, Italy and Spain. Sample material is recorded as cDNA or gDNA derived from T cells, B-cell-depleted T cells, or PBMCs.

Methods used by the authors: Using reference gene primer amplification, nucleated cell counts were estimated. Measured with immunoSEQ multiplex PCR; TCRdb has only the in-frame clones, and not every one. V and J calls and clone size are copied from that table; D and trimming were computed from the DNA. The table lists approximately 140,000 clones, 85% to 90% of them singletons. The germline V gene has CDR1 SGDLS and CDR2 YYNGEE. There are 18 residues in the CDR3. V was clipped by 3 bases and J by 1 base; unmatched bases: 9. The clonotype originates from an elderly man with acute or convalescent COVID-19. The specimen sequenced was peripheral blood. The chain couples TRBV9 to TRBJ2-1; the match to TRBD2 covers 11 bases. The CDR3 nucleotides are TGTGCCAGCAGCGCCACGTTAGCGGGAGGGCCTTCCTACAATGAGCAGTTCTTC. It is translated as CASSATLAGGPSYNEQFF.